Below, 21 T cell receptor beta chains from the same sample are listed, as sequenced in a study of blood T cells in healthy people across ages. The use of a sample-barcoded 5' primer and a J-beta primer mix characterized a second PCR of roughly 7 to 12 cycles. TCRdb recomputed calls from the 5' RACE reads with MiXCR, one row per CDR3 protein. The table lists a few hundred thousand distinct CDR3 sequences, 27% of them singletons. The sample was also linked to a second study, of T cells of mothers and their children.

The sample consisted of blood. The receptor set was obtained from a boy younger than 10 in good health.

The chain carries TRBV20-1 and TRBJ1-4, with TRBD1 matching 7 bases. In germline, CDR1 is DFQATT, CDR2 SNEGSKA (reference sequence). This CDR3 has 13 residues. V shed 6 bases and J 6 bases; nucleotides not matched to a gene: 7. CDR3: CSAYRGGDEKLFF. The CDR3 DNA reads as TGCAGTGCCTACAGGGGAGGGGATGAAAAACTGTTTTTT.

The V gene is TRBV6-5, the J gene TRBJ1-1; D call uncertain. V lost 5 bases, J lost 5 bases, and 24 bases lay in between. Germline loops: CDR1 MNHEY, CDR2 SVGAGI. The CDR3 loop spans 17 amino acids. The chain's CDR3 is CASSPPSGWAGETEAFF. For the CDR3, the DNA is TGTGCCAGCAGTCCACCGTCGGGTTGGGCAGGTGAGACTGAAGCTTTCTTT.

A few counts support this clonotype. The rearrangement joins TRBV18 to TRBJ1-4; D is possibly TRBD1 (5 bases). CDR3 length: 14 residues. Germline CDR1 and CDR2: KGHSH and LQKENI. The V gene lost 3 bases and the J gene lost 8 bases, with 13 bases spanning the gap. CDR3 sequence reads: CASSPRPGHEKLFF. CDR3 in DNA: TGTGCCAGCTCACCCAGACCAGGACACGAAAAACTGTTTTTT. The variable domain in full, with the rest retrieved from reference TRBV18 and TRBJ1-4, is NAGVMQNPRHLVRRRGQEARLRCSPMKGHSHVYWYRQLPEEGLKFMVYLQKENIIDESGMPKERFSAEFPKEGPSILRIQQVVRGDSAAYFCASSPRPGHEKLFFGSGTQLSVL.

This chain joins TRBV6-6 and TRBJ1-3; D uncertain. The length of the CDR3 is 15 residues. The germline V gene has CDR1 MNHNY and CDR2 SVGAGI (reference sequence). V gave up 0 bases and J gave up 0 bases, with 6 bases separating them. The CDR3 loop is CASSYSAGSGNTIYF. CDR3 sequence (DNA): TGTGCCAGCAGTTACTCGGCAGGCTCTGGAAACACCATATATTTT.

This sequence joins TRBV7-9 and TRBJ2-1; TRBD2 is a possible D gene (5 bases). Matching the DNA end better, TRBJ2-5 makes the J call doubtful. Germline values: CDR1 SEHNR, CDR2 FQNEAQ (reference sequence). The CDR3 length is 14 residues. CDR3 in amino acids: CASSFSTSAETQYF. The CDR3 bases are TGTGCCAGCAGCTTTTCCACTAGTGCGGAGACCCAGTACTTC.

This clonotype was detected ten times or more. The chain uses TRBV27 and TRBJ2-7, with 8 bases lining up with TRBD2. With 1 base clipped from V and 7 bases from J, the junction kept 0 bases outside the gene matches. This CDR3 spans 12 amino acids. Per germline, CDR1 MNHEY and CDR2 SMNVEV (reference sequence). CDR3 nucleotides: TGTGCCAGCAGTTTATTAGCGGGGGAGCAGTACTTC. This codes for CASSLLAGEQYF.

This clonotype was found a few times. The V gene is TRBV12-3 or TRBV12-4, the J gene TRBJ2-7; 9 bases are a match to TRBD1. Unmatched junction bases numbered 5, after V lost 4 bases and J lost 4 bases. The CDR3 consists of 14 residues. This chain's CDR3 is CASSSGTGLYEQYF. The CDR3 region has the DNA TGTGCCAGCAGTTCCGGGACAGGGTTGTACGAGCAGTACTTC.

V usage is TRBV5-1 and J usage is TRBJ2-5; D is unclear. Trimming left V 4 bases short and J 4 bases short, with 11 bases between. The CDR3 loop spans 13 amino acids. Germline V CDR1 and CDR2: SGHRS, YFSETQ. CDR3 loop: CASSRGPRETQYF. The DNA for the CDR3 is TGCGCCAGCAGCCGCGGACCGCGAGAGACCCAGTACTTC.

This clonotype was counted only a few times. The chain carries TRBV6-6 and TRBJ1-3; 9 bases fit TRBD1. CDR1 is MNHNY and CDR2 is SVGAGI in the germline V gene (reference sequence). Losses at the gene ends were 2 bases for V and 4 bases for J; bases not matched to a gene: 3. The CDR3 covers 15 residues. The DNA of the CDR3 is TGTGCCAGCAGTTACCCGGGACAGGGAGGAAACACCATATATTTT. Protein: CASSYPGQGGNTIYF.

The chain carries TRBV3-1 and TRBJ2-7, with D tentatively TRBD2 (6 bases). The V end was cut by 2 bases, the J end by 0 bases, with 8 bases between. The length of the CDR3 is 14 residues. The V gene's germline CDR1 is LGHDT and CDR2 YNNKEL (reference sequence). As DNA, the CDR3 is TGTGCCAGCAGCCAACGGCGGGGCTCCTACGAGCAGTACTTC. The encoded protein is CASSQRRGSYEQYF.

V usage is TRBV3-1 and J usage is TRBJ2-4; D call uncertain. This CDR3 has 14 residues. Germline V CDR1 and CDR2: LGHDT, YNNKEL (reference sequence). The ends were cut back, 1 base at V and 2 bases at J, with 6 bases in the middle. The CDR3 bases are TGTGCCAGCAGCCAAGGGCCATCCAAAAACATTCAGTACTTC. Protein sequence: CASSQGPSKNIQYF.

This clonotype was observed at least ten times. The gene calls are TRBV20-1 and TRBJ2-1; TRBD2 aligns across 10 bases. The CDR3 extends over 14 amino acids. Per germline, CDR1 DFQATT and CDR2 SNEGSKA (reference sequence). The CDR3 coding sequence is TGCAGCGCCAGGGGGCTAGCGGGGGTGAATGAGCAGTTCTTC. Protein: CSARGLAGVNEQFF.

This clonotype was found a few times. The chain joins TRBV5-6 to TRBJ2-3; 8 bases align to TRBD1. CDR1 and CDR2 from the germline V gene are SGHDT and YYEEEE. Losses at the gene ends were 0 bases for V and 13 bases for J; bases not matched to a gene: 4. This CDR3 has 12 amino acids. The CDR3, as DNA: TGTGCCAGCAGCTTGGAGGACAGGGAGAAGTATTTT. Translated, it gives CASSLEDREKYF.

The CDR3 sequence: CASSPTSASYNEQFF. CDR3 nucleotide sequence: TGCGCCAGCAGCCCCACTAGCGCCTCCTACAATGAGCAGTTCTTC. The chain joins TRBV4-3 to TRBJ2-1; 7 nucleotides line up with TRBD2. The CDR3 covers 15 residues. Looked up from germline, CDR1 is LGHNA and CDR2 is YSLEER. Trimming removed 4 bases from V and 0 bases from J; junction bases left unmatched: 3.

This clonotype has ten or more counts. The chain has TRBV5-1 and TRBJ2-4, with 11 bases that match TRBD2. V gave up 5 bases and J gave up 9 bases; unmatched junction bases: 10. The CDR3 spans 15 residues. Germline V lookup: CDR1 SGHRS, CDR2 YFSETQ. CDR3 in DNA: TGCGCCAGCAGACAAGATAGCGGGAGGGCCGGCATTCAGTACTTC. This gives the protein CASRQDSGRAGIQYF.

The CDR3 sequence: CASSLPTRSPTGELFF. CDR3 nucleotide sequence: TGTGCCAGCAGCCTACCGACTAGGTCCCCTACCGGGGAGCTGTTTTTT. The chain uses TRBV7-9 and TRBJ2-2; D is perhaps TRBD2 (6 bases). This CDR3 has 16 amino acids. Between the trimmed V and J ends, which lost 5 bases and 5 bases, there was a span of 18 bases. Per germline, CDR1 SEHNR and CDR2 FQNEAQ (reference sequence).

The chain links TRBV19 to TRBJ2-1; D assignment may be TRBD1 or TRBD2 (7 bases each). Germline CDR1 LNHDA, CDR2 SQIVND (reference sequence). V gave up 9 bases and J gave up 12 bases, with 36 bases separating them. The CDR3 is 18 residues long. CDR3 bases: TGTGCCAGCCATTCATCAGGGGGGGGCAAATTCCTCTCGGATGGGCAGTTCTTC. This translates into CASHSSGGGKFLSDGQFF. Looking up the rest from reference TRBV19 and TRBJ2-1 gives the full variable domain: DGGITQSPKYLFRKEGQNVTLSCEQNLNHDAMYWYRQDPGQGLRLIYYSQIVNDFQKGDIAEGYSVSREKKESFPLTVTSAQKNPTAFYLCASHSSGGGKFLSDGQFFGPGTRLTVL.

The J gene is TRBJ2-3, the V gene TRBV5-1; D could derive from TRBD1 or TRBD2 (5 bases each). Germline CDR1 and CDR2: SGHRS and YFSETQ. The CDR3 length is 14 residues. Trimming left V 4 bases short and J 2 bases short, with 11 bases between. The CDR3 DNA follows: TGCGCCAGCAGCCCCGGGACCGACACAGATACGCAGTATTTT. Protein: CASSPGTDTDTQYF.

The DNA of the CDR3 is TGTGCCAGCAGCTTACTCCTCGGACAGGGGGCCTTTGGATCTTTGACTACTGAAGCTTTCTTT. Translation: CASSLLLGQGAFGSLTTEAFF. The chain joins TRBV11-2 to TRBJ1-1; 11 bases are shared with TRBD1. Per germline, CDR1 SGHAT and CDR2 FQNNGV. J gave up 5 bases and V 2 bases, and 22 bases lay outside the gene matches. The CDR3 spans 21 residues.

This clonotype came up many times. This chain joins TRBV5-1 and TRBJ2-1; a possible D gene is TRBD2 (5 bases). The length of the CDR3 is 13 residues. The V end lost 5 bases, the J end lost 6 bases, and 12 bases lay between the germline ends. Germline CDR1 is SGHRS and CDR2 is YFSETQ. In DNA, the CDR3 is TGCGCCAGCAGTCCTGACTATCGCAATGAGCAGTTCTTC. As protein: CASSPDYRNEQFF. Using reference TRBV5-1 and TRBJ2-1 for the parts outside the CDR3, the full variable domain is KAGVTQTPRYLIKTRGQQVTLSCSPISGHRSVSWYQQTPGQGLQFLFEYFSETQRNKGNFPGRFSGRQFSNSRSEMNVSTLELGDSALYLCASSPDYRNEQFFGPGTRLTVL.

The CDR3 reads CASREMNLAKNIQYF. In DNA, the CDR3 is TGTGCCAGCAGGGAAATGAACTTAGCCAAAAACATTCAGTACTTC. The rearrangement joins TRBV5-6 to TRBJ2-4, with no clear D. Germline V gene lookup returns CDR1 SGHDT and CDR2 YYEEEE. V shed 5 bases and J shed 0 bases, with 12 bases lying between them. The CDR3 runs to 15 residues.